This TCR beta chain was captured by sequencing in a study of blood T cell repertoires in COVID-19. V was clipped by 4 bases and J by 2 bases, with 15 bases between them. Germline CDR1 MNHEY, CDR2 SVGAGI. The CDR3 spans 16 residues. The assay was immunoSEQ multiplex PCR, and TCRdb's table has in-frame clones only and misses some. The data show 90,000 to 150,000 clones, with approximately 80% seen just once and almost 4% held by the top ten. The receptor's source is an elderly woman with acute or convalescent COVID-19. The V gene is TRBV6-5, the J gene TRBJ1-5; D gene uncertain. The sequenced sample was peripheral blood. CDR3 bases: TGTGCCAGCAGTTCCTACACTACGTCCCGCAATCAGCCCCAGCATTTT. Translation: CASSSYTTSRNQPQHF.